A single T cell receptor (beta chain) is shown here with its context. This CDR3 is built from 15 residues. V shed 4 bases and J shed 2 bases, with 13 bases lying between them. Germline V gene sequence: CDR1 SGDLS, CDR2 YYNGEE. Clones were sequenced by immunoSEQ multiplex PCR, and TCRdb holds only the in-frame ones, with some missing. The table shows about 270,000 clones, with more than 80% occurring only once. The data stem from a study of blood T cell repertoires in COVID-19. V usage is TRBV9 and J usage is TRBJ2-1, with D hard to call. Sequenced material: PBMCs or T cells enriched from blood (not recorded which). The clonotype comes from a woman aged 30 to 39 with acute COVID-19. The CDR3 DNA reads as TGTGCCAGCAGCCGCGCGGTGCCGACCTACAATGAGCAGTTCTTC. Residues: CASSRAVPTYNEQFF.